The present entry profiles one T cell receptor beta chain with its context. Its antigen is as yet unknown. Synthetic templates analogous to TCR were spiked into all PCRs individually. The data were produced by immunoSEQ multiplex PCR, yet TCRdb's version contains in-frame clones alone and is incomplete. Of some 89,000 clones in the sample, 85% were seen once. Germline V gene lookup returns CDR1 SGHVS and CDR2 FQNEAQ. With V trimmed by 4 bases and J by 3 bases, 11 bases remained unmatched. CDR3 size: 17 residues. The data stem from a study of PD-L1 blockade in urothelial cancer. Across the whole study: The patients' atezolizumab therapy, 1,200 mg intravenously every 3 weeks, started around 2014. Blood samples had a median of 141,255 T cells. Study-wide results and caveats: Lower than median blood TCR clonality before treatment predicted better survival.

Time point: pretreatment peripheral blood. Here the sequenced sample was PBMCs, taken around atezolizumab (anti-PD-L1) treatment. The chain carries TRBV7-8 and TRBJ2-1; 8 bases are shared with TRBD2. The clonotype comes from a man aged 55 to 70 with urothelial cancer. The CDR3 spells CASSSRVGGGLYNEQFF. Written as DNA, the CDR3 is TGTGCCAGCAGCTCGCGCGTTGGCGGGGGGCTCTACAATGAGCAGTTCTTC.